The clone carrying this TCR beta chain was observed a handful of times. No antigen is known for it. The length of the CDR3 is 15 residues. The germline V and J ends were trimmed by 3 bases and 4 bases, with 15 bases remaining between them. Germline-derived CDR1 and CDR2 are LNHDA and SQIVND (reference sequence). This sample is part of a study of identical twins' blood T cells. Study-wide results and caveats: Shared environment remains a possible cause of twin similarity.

The authors' processing: Per-library CDR3 reads ranged about 2.2 to 3.6 million; clonotypes, ~85,000 to ~500,000. TCRdb reprocessed the 5' RACE reads with MiXCR, giving one entry per CDR3 protein. None of the V and J calls come from the authors' own analysis; TCRdb made them. The table includes 350,000 to 400,000 distinct CDR3 sequences, about 28% detected once. This receptor was taken from a woman between 18 and 50 years old in good health. The chain carries TRBV19 and TRBJ1-2, with D perhaps TRBD1 (5 bases). The sequenced sample was PBMCs. The DNA for the CDR3 is TGTGCCAGTAGTATCCGTGACAGTGGATTCTATGGCTACACCTTC. This codes for CASSIRDSGFYGYTF.